These T cell receptor beta chains were read from a single sample in a study of blood T cell repertoires in COVID-19. The table came from immunoSEQ multiplex PCR; TCRdb's copy has only in-frame clones and leaves some out. This sample has some 48,000 clones, with just over 85% found just once. Sequences were obtained from peripheral blood. The origin of the receptors is an elderly woman with acute or convalescent COVID-19. The CDR3 runs from the conserved cysteine through the conserved F or W. D genes are given only for firm matches. The size field is filled for only some rows; it gives once, few, many or a size class.

V gene	clone size	J gene	D gene	CDR3 DNA	CDR3 protein
TRBV7-9	once	TRBJ1-6	NA	TGTGCCAGCAGCGCAAGACAGTATAATTCACCCCTCCACTTT	CASSARQYNSPLHF
TRBV19	NA	TRBJ1-3	NA	TGTGCCACCCATACAGGCGGCTCTGGAAACACCATATATTTT	CATHTGGSGNTIYF
TRBV25-1	NA	TRBJ2-1	TRBD2	TGTGCCAGCAGTCGCGGGGGGGCGGCTGAGCAGTTCTTC	CASSRGGAAEQFF
TRBV11-2	once	TRBJ1-4	TRBD1	TGTGCCAGCAGCCATGCTACAGGGGGCGGTAATGAAAAACTGTTTTTT	CASSHATGGGNEKLFF
TRBV6-5	NA	TRBJ2-5	NA	TGTGCCAGCAGCCAGGGGGGAAGGTACCAAGAGACCCAGTACTTC	CASSQGGRYQETQYF
TRBV18	once	TRBJ2-2	NA	TGTGCCAGCTCACCAATTGACAGTGGGGAGCTGTTTTTT	CASSPIDSGELFF
TRBV19	once	TRBJ2-3	NA	TGTGCCAGTAGGGGCGGGGGCTTTCTAGGGGCGCAGTATTTT	CASRGGGFLGAQYF
TRBV7-9	once	TRBJ2-7	TRBD1	TGTGCCAGCAGCTTCGGGACAGGGGGCTTAGACGAGCAGTACTTC	CASSFGTGGLDEQYF
TRBV6-5	NA	TRBJ1-2	NA	TGTGCCAGCAGTTCCCCAGGGGCCGCTAACTATGGCTACACCTTC	CASSSPGAANYGYTF
TRBV5-5	NA	TRBJ1-5	NA	TGTGCCAGCAGCCCGGGAGACTCGGGGGGCTCTCAGCCCCAGCATTTT	CASSPGDSGGSQPQHF
TRBV7-3	NA	TRBJ2-3	TRBD2	TGTGCCAGCAGTTCGGGACTAGGGACAGATACGCAGTATTTT	CASSSGLGTDTQYF
TRBV30	NA	TRBJ1-2	NA	TGTGCCTGGAGTGTACTCCCTGCCACGAACTATGGCTACACCTTC	CAWSVLPATNYGYTF
TRBV14	once	TRBJ2-7	TRBD1	TGTGCCAGCAGCCAAGTGGGGACAGTAGGCTCCTACGAGCAGTACTTC	CASSQVGTVGSYEQYF
TRBV7-6	NA	TRBJ2-7	NA	TGTGCCAGCAGCTTAGCCGTGGACAGTTCCTACGAGCAGTACTTC	CASSLAVDSSYEQYF
TRBV6-2/TRBV6-3	NA	TRBJ1-4	TRBD1	TGTGCCAGCAGTTCGACAGGGATAGTGGAAAAACTGTTTTTT	CASSSTGIVEKLFF
TRBV2	once	TRBJ1-5	NA	TGTGCCAGCGGGACACAGAGGAACGGTCAGCCCCAGCATTTT	CASGTQRNGQPQHF
TRBV2	NA	TRBJ2-7	NA	TGTGCCAGCAGTGCAAGGGGACACTCCTACGAGCAGTACTTC	CASSARGHSYEQYF
TRBV6-5	NA	TRBJ2-7	NA	TGTGCCAGCAGCCGCGACAGATACTACGAGCAGTACTTC	CASSRDRYYEQYF
TRBV5-1	once	TRBJ2-3	NA	TGCGCCAGCAGCTTGGGTGGCAGGCCCACAGATACGCAGTATTTT	CASSLGGRPTDTQYF
TRBV7-2	NA	TRBJ1-5	NA	TGTGCCAGCAGCTTAGCCGGGGGGGGCAGCCAGCCCCAGCATTTT	CASSLAGGGSQPQHF
TRBV6-6	few	TRBJ2-2	NA	TGTGCCAGCAGTTACTCGACTGTGGCCGGGGAGCTGTTTTTT	CASSYSTVAGELFF
TRBV9	NA	TRBJ1-2	NA	TGTGCCAGCAGCGTAGATTTAGGGACTAATGGCTACACCTTC	CASSVDLGTNGYTF